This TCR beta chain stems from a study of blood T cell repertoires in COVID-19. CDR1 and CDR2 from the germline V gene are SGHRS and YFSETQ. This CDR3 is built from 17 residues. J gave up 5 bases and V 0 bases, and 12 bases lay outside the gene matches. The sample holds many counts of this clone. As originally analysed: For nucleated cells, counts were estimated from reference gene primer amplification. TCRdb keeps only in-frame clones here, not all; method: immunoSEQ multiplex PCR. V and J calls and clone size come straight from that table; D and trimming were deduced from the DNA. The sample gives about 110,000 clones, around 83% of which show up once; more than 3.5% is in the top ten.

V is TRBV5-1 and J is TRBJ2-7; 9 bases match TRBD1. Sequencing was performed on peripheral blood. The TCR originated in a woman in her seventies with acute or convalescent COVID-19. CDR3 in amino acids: CASSLAILRTGANEQYF. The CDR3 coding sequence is TGCGCCAGCAGCTTGGCAATTTTGAGGACAGGGGCTAACGAGCAGTACTTC.